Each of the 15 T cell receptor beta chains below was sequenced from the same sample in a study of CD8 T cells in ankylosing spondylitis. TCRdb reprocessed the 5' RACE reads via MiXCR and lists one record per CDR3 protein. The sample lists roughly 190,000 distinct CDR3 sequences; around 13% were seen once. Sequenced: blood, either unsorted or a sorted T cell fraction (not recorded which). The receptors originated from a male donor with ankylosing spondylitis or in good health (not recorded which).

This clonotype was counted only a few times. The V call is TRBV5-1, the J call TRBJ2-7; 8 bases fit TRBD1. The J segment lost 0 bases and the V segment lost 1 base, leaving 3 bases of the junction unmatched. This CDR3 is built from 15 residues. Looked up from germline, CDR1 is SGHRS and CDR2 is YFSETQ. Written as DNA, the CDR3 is TGCGCCAGCAGCTTGTCCAGGGGGCCCTCCTACGAGCAGTACTTC. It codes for CASSLSRGPSYEQYF.

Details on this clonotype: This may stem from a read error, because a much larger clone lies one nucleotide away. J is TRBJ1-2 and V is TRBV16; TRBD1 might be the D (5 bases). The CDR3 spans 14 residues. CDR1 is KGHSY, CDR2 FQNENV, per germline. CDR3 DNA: TGTGCCGGCAGCCAGGGCAGAGCGAACTATGGCTACACCTTC. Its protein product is CAGSQGRANYGYTF.

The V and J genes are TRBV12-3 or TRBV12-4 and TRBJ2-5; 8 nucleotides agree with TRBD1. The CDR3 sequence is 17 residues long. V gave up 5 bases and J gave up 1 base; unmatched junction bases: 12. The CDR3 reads CASSPTGAPQIQETQYF. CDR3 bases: TGTGCCAGCAGTCCGACAGGGGCCCCACAGATCCAAGAGACCCAGTACTTC.

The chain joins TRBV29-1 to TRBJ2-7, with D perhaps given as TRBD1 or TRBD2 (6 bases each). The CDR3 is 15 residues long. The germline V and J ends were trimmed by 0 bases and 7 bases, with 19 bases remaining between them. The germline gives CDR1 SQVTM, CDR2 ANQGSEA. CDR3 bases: TGCAGCGTTGAAGATGAGGGGGGAGCTGTCCCTGAGCAGTACTTC. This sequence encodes CSVEDEGGAVPEQYF.

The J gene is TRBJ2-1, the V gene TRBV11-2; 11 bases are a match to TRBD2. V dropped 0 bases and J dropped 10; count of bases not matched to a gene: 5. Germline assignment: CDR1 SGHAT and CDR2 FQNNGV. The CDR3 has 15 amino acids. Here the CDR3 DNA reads TGTGCCAGCAGCTTAGATTGGGCTAGCGGGAGGGAGCAGTTCTTC. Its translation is CASSLDWASGREQFF.

In DNA form, the CDR3 reads TGTGCCATCTGGTCGGGACAGAATAATTCACCCCTCCACTTT. Residues: CAIWSGQNNSPLHF. This sequence joins TRBV10-3 and TRBJ1-6; 7 positions match TRBD1. The CDR3 contains 14 residues. V lost 8 bases and J lost 5; bases outside the gene matches: 6. The V gene's germline CDR1 is ENHRY and CDR2 SYGVKD.

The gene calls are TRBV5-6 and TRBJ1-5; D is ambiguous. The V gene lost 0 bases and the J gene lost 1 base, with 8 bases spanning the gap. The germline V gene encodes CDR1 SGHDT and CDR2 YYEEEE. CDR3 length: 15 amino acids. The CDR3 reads CASSLAPGSNQPQHF. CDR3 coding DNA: TGTGCCAGCAGCTTGGCCCCGGGAAGCAATCAGCCCCAGCATTTT.

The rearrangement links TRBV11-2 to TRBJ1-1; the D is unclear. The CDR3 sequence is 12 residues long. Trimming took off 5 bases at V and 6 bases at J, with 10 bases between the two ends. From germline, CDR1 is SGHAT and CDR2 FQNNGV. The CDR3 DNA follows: TGTGCCAGCAGCACCTTGAGCGCTGAAGCTTTCTTT. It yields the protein CASSTLSAEAFF.

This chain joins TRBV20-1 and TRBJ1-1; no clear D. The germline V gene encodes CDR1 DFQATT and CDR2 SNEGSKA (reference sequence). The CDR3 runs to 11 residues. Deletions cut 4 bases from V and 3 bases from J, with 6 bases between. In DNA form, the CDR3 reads TGCAGTGCTAAGGAGTACACTGAAGCTTTCTTT. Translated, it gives CSAKEYTEAFF.

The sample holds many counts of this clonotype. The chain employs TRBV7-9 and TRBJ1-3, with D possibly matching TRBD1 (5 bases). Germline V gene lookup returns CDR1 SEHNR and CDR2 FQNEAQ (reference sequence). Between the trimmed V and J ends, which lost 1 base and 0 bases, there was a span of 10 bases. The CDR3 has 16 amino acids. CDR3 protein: CASSLEGRASGNTIYF. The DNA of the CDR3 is TGTGCCAGCAGCTTAGAGGGCAGGGCCTCTGGAAACACCATATATTTT.

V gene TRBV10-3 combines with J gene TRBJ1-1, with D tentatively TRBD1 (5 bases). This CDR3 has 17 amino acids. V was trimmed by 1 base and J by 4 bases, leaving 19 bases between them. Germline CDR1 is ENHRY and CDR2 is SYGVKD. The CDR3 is CAISELEGTGTLTEAFF. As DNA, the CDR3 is TGTGCCATCAGTGAGTTGGAGGGCACCGGGACGCTCACTGAAGCTTTCTTT.

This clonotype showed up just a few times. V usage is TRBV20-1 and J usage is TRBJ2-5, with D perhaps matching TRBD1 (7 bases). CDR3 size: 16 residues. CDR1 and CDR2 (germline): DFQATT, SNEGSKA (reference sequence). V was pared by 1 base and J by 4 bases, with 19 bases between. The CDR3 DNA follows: TGCAGTGCTAGAGGGGGTAGCAGGGGGGCGGCAGAGACCCAGTACTTC. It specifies CSARGGSRGAAETQYF.

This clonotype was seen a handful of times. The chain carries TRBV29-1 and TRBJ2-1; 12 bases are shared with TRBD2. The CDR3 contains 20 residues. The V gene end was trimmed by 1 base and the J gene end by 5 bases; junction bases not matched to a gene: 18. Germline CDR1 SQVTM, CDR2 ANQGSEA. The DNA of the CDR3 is TGCAGCGTTGAAGGTAACCGCCTGACTAGCGGGAGACGGCTTAACAATGAGCAGTTCTTC. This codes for CSVEGNRLTSGRRLNNEQFF.

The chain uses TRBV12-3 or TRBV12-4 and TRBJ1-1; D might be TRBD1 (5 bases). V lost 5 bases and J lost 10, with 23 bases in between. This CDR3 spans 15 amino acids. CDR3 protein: CASSLPSGPGDIAFF. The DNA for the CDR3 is TGTGCCAGCAGTCTACCTTCGGGGCCCGGGGATATAGCTTTCTTT.

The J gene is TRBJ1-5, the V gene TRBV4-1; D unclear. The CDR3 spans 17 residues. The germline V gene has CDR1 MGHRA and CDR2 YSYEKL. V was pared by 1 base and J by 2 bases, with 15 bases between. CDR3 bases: TGCGCCAGCAGCCAAGCAGCATCGGGTTTAGGCAATCAGCCCCAGCATTTT. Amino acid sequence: CASSQAASGLGNQPQHF.